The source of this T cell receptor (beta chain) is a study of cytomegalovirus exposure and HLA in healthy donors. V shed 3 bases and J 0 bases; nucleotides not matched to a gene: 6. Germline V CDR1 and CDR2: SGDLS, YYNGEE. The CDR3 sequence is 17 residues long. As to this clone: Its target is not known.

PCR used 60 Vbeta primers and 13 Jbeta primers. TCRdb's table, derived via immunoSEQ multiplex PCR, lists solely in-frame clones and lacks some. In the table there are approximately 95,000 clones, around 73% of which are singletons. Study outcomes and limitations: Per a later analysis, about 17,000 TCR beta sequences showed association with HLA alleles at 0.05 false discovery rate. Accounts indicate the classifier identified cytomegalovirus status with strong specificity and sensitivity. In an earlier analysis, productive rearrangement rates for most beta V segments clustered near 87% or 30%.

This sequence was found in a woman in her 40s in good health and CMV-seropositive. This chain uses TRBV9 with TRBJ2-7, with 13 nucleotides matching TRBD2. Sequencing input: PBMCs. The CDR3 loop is CASSAGTSGVSSYEQYF. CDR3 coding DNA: TGTGCCAGCAGCGCTGGGACTAGCGGGGTCAGCTCCTACGAGCAGTACTTC.